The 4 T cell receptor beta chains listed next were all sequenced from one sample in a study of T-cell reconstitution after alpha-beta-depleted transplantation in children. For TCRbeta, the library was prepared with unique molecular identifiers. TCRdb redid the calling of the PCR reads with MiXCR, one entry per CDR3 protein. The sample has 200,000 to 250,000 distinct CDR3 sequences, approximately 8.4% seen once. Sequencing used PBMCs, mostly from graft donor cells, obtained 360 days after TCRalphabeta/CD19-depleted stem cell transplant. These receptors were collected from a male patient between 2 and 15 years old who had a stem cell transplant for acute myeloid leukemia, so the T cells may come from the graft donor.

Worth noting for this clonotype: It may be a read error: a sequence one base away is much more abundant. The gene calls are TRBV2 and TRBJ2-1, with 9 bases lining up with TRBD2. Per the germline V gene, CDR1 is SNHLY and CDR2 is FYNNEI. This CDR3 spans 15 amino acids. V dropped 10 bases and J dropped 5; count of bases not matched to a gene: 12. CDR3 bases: TGTGCCATCAAGGTTGAGCGGGGGGTCGACAATGAGCAGTTCTTC. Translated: CAIKVERGVDNEQFF. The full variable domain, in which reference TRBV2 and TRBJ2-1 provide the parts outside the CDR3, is EPEVTQTPSHQVTQMGQEVILRCVPISNHLYFYWYRQILGQKVEFLVSFYNNEISEKSEIFDDQFSVERPDGSNFTLKIRSTKLEDSAMYFCAIKVERGVDNEQFFGPGTRLTVL.

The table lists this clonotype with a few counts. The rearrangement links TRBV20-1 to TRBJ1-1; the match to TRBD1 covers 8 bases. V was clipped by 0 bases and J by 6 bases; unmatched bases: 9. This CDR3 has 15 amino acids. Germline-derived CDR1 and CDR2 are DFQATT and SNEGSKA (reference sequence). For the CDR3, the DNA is TGCAGTGCTAGAGAACCGGACAGGGCGTGGGCTGAAGCTTTCTTT. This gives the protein CSAREPDRAWAEAFF.

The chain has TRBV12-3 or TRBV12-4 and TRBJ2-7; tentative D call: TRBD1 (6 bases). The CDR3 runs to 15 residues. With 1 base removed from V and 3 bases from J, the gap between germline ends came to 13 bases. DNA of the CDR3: TGTGCCAGCAGTTTAGGGGGGCAGTCGGACTACGAGCAGTACTTC. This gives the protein CASSLGGQSDYEQYF.

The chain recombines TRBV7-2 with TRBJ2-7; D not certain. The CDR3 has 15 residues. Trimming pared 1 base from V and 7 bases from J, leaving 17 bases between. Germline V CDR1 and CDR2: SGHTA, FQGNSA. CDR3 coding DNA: TGTGCCAGCAGCTTAGAGCCCCAGCCTTCTTTGGAGCAGTACTTC. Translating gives CASSLEPQPSLEQYF.